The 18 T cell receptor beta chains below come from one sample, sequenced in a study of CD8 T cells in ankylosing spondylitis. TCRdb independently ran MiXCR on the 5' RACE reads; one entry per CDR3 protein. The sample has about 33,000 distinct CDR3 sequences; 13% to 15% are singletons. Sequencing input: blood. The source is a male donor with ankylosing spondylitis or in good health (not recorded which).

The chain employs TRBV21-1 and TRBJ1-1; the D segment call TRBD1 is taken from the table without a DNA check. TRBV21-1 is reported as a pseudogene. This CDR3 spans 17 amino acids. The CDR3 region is CASSTLKGVNKGTEAFF. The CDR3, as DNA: TGTGCCAGCAGCACTTTGAAGGGGGTCAATAAGGGGACTGAAGCTTTCTTT.

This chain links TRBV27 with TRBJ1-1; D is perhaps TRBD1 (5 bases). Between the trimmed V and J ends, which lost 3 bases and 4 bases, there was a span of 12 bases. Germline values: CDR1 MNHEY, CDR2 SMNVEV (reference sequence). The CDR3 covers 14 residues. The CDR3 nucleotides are TGTGCCAGCAGTTTCCGGGGGATTGGCACTGAAGCTTTCTTT. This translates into CASSFRGIGTEAFF.

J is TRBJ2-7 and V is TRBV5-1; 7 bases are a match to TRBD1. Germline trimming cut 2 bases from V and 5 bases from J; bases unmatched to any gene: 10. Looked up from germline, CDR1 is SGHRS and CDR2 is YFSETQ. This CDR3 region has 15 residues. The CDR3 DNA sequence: TGCGCCAGCAGCTTAGCCGCGCAACAGGGGAACGAGCAGTACTTC. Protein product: CASSLAAQQGNEQYF.

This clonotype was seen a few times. Written as DNA, the CDR3 is TGCGCCAGCAGCTCCGGGGGGTTCCCGGGGGGGTCCACCGGGGAGCTGTTTTTT. It translates to CASSSGGFPGGSTGELFF. The J gene is TRBJ2-2, the V gene TRBV5-1, with 8 bases aligning to TRBD2. Trimming removed 3 bases from V and 4 bases from J; junction bases left unmatched: 14. Per germline, CDR1 SGHRS and CDR2 YFSETQ. The CDR3 has 18 residues.

CDR3 coding DNA: TGCAGCGCCGAATGGGCGGAACTCCAAGAGACCCAGTACTTC. It yields the protein CSAEWAELQETQYF. The chain links TRBV29-1 to TRBJ2-5; D gene ambiguous. The CDR3 contains 14 residues. With 7 bases removed from V and 1 base from J, the gap between germline ends came to 16 bases. CDR1 SQVTM and CDR2 ANQGSEA come from the germline V gene.

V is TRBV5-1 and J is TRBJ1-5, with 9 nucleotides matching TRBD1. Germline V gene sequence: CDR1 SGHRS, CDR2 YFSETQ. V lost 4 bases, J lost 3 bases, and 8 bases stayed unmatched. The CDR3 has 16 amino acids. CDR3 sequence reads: CASSLGTGLDNQPQHF. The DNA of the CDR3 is TGCGCCAGCAGCCTAGGGACAGGGCTGGACAATCAGCCCCAGCATTTT.

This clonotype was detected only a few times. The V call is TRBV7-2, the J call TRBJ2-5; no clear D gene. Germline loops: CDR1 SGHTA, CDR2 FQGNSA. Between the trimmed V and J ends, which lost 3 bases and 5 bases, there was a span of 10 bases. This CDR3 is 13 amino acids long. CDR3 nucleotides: TGTGCCAGCAGCTTTGCTCGTTATGAGACCCAGTACTTC. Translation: CASSFARYETQYF.

Here the CDR3 reads CSVTGSYNEQFF. CDR3 sequence (DNA): TGCAGCGTTACAGGCTCCTACAATGAGCAGTTCTTC. V and J are TRBV29-1 and TRBJ2-1; D perhaps matches TRBD1 (5 bases). The CDR3 is 12 amino acids. With 5 bases removed from V and 0 bases from J, the gap between germline ends came to 5 bases. Per the germline V gene, CDR1 is SQVTM and CDR2 is ANQGSEA.

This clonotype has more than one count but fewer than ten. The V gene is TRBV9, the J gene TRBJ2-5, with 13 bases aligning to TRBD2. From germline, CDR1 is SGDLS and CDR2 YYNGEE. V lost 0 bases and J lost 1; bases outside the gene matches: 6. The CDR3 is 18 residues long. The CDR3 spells CASSVGLAGGGGQETQYF. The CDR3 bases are TGTGCCAGCAGCGTAGGACTAGCGGGAGGTGGGGGCCAAGAGACCCAGTACTTC.

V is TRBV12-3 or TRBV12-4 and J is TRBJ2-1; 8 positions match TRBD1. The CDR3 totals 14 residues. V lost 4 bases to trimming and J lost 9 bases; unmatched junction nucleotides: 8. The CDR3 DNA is TGTGCCAGCAGTTCCGGGACAGGCGTCCTTGAGCAGTTCTTC. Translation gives CASSSGTGVLEQFF.

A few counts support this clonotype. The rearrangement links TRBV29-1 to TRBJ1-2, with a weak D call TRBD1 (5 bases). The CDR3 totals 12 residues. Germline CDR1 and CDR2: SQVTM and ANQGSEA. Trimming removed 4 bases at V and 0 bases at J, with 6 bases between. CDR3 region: CSVAGSNYGYTF. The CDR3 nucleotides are TGCAGCGTTGCAGGGTCTAACTATGGCTACACCTTC.

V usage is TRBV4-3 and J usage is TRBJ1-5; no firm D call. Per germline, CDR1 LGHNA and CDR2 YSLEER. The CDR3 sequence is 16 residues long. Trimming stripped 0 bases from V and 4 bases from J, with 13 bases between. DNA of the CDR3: TGCGCCAGCAGCCAAGATTTGAGTTCGGGGAATCAGCCCCAGCATTTT. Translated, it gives CASSQDLSSGNQPQHF.

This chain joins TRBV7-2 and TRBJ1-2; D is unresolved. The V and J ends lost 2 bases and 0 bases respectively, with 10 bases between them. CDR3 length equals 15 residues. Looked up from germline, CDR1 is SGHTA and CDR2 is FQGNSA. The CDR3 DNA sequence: TGTGCCAGCAGCTTATCCGCGCCAGCTAACTATGGCTACACCTTC. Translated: CASSLSAPANYGYTF.

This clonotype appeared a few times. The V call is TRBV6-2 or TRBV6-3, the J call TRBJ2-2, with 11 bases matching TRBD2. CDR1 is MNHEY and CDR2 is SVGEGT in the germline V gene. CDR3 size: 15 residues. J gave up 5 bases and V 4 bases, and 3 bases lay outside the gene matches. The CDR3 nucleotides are TGTGCCAGCAGTTGGTCTAGCGGGAGGACCGGGGAGCTGTTTTTT. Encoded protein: CASSWSSGRTGELFF.

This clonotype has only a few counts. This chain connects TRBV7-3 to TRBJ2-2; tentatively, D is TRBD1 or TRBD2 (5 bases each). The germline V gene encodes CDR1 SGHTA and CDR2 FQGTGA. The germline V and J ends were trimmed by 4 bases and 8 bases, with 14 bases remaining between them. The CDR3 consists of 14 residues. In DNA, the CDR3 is TGTGCCAGCAGCTCCGGGACCGGGACGGGGGAGCTGTTTTTT. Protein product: CASSSGTGTGELFF.

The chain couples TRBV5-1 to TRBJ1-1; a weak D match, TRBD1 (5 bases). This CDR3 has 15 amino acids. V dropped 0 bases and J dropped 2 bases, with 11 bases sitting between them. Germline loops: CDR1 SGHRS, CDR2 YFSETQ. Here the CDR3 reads CASSLAQGHNTEAFF. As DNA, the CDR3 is TGCGCCAGCAGCTTGGCCCAGGGCCACAACACTGAAGCTTTCTTT.

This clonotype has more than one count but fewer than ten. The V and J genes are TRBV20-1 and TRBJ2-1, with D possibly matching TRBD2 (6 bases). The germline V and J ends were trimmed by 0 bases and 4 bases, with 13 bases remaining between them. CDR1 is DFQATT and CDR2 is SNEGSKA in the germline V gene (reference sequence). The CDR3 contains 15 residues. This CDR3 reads CSARDLSAGYNEQFF. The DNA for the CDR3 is TGCAGTGCTAGAGATCTGTCGGCGGGGTACAATGAGCAGTTCTTC.

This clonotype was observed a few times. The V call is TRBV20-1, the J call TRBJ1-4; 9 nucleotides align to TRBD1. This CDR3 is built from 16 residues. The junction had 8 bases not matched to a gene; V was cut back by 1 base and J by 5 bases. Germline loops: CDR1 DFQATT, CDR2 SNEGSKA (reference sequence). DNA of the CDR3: TGCAGTGCTAGAGGACCCGGGACAGGGAGAAATGAAAAACTGTTTTTT. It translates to CSARGPGTGRNEKLFF.